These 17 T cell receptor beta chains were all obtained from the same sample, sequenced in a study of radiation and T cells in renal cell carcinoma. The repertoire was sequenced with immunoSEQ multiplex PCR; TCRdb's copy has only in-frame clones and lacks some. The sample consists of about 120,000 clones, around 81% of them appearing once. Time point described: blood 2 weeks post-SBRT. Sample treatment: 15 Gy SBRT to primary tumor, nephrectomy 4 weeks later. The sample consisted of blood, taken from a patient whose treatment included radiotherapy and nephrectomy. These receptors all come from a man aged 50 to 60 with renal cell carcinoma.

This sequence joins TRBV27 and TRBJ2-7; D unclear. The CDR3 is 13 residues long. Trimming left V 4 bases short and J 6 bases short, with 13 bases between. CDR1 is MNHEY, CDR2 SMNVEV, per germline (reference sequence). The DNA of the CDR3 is TGTGCCAGCAGTTCCCTGGACCTCATCGAGCAGTACTTC. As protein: CASSSLDLIEQYF.

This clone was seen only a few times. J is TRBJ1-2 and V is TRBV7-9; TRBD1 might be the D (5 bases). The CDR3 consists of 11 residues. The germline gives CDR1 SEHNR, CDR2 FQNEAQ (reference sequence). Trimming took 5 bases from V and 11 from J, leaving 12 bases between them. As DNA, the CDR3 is TGTGCCAGCAGCACGGGACGCTCTTACACCTTC. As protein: CASSTGRSYTF. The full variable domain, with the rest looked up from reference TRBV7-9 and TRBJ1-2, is DTGVSQNPRHKITKRGQNVTFRCDPISEHNRLYWYRQTLGQGPEFLTYFQNEAQLEKSRLLSDRFSAERPKGSFSTLEIQRTEQGDSAMYLCASSTGRSYTFGSGTRLTVV.

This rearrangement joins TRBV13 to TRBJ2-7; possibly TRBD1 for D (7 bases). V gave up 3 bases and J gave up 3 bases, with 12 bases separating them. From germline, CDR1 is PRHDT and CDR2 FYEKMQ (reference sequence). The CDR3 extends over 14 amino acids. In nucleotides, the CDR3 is TGTGCCAGCAGCTTCAGGGGGGAGCTCTACGAGCAGTACTTC. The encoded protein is CASSFRGELYEQYF.

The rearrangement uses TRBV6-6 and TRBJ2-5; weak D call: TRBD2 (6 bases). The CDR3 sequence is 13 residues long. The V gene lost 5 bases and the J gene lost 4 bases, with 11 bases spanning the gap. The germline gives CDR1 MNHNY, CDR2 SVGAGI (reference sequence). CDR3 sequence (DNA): TGTGCCAGCAGTCTTATGGGGGGAGAGACCCAGTACTTC. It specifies CASSLMGGETQYF.

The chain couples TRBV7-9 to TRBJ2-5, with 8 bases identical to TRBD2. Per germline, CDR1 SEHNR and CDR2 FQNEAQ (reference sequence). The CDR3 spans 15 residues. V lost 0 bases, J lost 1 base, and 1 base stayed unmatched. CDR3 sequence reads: CASSLASGAQETQYF. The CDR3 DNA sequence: TGTGCCAGCAGCTTAGCTAGCGGGGCCCAAGAGACCCAGTACTTC.

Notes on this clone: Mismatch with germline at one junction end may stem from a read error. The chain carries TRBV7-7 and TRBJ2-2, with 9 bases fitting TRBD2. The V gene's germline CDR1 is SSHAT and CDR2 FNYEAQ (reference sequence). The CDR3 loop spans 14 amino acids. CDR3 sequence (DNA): TGTGCTAGCAGTCCGACTAGCGGCACCGGGGAGCTGTTTTTT. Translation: CASSPTSGTGELFF. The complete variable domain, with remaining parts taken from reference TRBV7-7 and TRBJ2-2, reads GAGVSQSPRYKVTKRGQDVTLRCDPISSHATLYWYQQALGQGPEFLTYFNYEAQPDKSGLPSDRFSAERPEGSISTLTIQRTEQRDSAMYRCASSPTSGTGELFFGEGSRLTVL.

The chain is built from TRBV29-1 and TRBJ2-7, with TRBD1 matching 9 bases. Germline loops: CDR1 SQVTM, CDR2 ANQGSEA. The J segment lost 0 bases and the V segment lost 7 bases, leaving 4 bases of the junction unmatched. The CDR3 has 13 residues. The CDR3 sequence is CSARDRASYEQYF. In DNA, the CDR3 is TGCAGCGCAAGGGACAGGGCCTCCTACGAGCAGTACTTC.

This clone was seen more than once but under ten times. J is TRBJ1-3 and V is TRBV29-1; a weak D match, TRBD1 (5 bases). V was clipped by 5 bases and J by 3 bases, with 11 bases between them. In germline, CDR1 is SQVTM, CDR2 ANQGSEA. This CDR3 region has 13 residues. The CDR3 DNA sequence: TGCAGCGTTCGACAGAGGGGTGGAAACACCATATATTTT. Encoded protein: CSVRQRGGNTIYF.

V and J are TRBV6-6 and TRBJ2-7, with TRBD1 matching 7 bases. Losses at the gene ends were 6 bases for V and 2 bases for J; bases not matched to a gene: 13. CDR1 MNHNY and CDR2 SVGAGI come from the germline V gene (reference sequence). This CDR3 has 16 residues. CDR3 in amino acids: CASRAPSDRTPYEQYF. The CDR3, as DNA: TGTGCCAGCAGAGCTCCCTCGGACAGGACCCCCTACGAGCAGTACTTC.

CDR3 region: CASSGGLTSGNTIYF. CDR3 sequence (DNA): TGTGCCAGCTCCGGAGGACTAACCTCTGGAAACACCATATATTTT. The J gene is TRBJ1-3, the V gene TRBV2; D gene ambiguous. The CDR3 has 15 residues. V lost 8 bases and J 0 bases, leaving 14 bases between the germline ends. Germline lookup yields CDR1 SNHLY and CDR2 FYNNEI.

CDR3 bases: TGTGCCAGCTCATCGGTTGGAAACTACACCTTC. Translation gives CASSSVGNYTF. The rearrangement joins TRBV18 to TRBJ1-2; D not certain. V lost 5 bases to trimming and J lost 10 bases, with 11 bases between them. This CDR3 spans 11 amino acids. Germline-derived CDR1 and CDR2 are KGHSH and LQKENI.

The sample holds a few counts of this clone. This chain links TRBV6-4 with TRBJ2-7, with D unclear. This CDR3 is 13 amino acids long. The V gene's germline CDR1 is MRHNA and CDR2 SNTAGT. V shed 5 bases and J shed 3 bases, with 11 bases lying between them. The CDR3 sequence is CASSLRTVYEQYF. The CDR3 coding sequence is TGTGCCAGCAGTCTTAGGACCGTCTACGAGCAGTACTTC.

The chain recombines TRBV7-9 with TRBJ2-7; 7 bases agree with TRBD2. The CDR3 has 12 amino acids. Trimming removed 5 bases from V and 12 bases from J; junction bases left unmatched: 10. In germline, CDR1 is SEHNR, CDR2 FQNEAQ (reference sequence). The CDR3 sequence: CASSGTGGSGYF. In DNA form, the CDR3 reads TGTGCCAGCAGCGGTACCGGGGGGAGCGGGTACTTC.

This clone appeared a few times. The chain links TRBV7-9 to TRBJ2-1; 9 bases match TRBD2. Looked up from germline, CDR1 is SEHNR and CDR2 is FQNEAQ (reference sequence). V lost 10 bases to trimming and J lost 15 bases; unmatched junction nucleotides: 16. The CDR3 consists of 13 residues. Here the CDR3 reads CATHDSGSPRGFF. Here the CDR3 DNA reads TGTGCCACCCATGATAGCGGGAGCCCCCGGGGGTTCTTC.

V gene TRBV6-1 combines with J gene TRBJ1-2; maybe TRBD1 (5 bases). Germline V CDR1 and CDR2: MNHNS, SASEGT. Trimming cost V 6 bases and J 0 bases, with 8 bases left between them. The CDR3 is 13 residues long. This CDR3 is CASSATANYGYTF. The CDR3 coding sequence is TGTGCCAGCAGCGCGACAGCTAACTATGGCTACACCTTC.

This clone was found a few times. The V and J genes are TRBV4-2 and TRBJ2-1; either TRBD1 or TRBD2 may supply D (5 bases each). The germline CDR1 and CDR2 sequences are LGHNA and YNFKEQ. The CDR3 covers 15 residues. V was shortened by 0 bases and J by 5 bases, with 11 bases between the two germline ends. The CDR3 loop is CASSQDWGGHNEQFF. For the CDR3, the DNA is TGTGCCAGCAGCCAAGATTGGGGCGGGCACAATGAGCAGTTCTTC.

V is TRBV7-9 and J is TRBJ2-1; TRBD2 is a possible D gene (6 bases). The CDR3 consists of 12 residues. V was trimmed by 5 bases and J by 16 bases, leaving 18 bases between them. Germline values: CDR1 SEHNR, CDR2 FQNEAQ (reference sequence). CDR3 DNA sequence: TGTGCCAGCAGCGACGGACTACCCCTTCTCTTCTTC. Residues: CASSDGLPLLFF.